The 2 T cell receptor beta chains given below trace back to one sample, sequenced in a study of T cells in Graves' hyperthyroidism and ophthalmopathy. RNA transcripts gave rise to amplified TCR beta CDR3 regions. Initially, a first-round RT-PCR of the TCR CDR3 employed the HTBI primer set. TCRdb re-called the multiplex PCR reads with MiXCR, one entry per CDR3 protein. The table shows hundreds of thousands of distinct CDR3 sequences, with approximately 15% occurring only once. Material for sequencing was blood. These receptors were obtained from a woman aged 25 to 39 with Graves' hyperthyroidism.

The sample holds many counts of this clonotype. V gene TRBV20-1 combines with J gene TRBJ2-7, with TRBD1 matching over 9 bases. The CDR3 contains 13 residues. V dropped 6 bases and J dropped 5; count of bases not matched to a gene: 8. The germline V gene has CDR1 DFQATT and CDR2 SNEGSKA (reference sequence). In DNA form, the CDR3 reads TGCAGTGCACAGGGACAGGGACGGGACGAGCAGTACTTC. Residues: CSAQGQGRDEQYF.

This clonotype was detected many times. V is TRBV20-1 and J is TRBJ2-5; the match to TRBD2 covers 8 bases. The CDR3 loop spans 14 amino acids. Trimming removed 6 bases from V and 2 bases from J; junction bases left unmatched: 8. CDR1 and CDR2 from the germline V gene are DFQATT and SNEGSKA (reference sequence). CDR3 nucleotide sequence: TGCAGTGCCCTCCTGCCTAGCGGGCAAGAGACCCAGTACTTC. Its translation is CSALLPSGQETQYF.